The 30 T cell receptor beta chains listed next were all sequenced from one sample in a study of T cells in Graves' hyperthyroidism and ophthalmopathy. The source material, RNA transcripts, was used to amplify TCR beta CDR3 regions. The TCR CDR3 first-round RT-PCR relied on the HTBI primer set. TCRdb passed the multiplex PCR reads through MiXCR, listing each CDR3 protein once. The table records over 120,000 distinct CDR3 sequences, around 20% of them present only once. The sequencing sample was made of blood. The source is a woman between 50 and 59 years old with Graves' hyperthyroidism that later progressed to Graves' ophthalmopathy.

At least ten counts were recorded for this clonotype. CDR3 nucleotide sequence: TGTGCCAGCAGTACCGCGGCAGGGGGTAGACGCGACACTGAAGCTTTCTTT. This encodes CASSTAAGGRRDTEAFF. The rearrangement uses TRBV28 and TRBJ1-1; 7 nucleotides agree with TRBD1. Germline loops: CDR1 MDHEN, CDR2 SYDVKM. The CDR3 contains 17 residues. V lost 5 bases and J lost 3; bases outside the gene matches: 15.

This clonotype was observed many times. The chain has TRBV28 and TRBJ1-1; D is possibly TRBD1 (6 bases). From germline, CDR1 is MDHEN and CDR2 SYDVKM. The length of the CDR3 is 13 residues. V lost 6 bases, J lost 12 bases, and 20 bases lay in between. The DNA for the CDR3 is TGTGCCAGCAGAACGGGGGCCACCCTTTTATCTTTCTTT. Residues: CASRTGATLLSFF.

In its sample, this clonotype was seen many times. The gene calls are TRBV28 and TRBJ2-7; D may be TRBD1 (5 bases). V shed 3 bases and J shed 0 bases, with 18 bases lying between them. The CDR3 is 17 residues long. Germline V lookup: CDR1 MDHEN, CDR2 SYDVKM. The CDR3 region has the DNA TGTGCCAGCAGTTTGCGGCAGGGCCTACCCTACTCCTACGAGCAGTACTTC. Its protein product is CASSLRQGLPYSYEQYF.

This clonotype has ten or more counts. This chain uses TRBV5-1 with TRBJ1-1, with D tentatively TRBD1 (6 bases). V lost 0 bases and J 3 bases, leaving 9 bases between the germline ends. This CDR3 contains 14 residues. Germline V gives CDR1 SGHRS, CDR2 YFSETQ. The CDR3: CASSLVGADTEAFF. CDR3 in DNA: TGCGCCAGCAGCTTGGTGGGGGCAGACACTGAAGCTTTCTTT.

The chain couples TRBV20-1 to TRBJ2-4; D tentatively fits TRBD1 or TRBD2 (5 bases each). V was trimmed by 4 bases and J by 9 bases, leaving 16 bases between them. CDR1 and CDR2 (germline): DFQATT, SNEGSKA (reference sequence). The CDR3 contains 13 residues. The CDR3 region has the DNA TGCAGTGCTACCCGGGACGATGCGGGCATTCAGTACTTC. It yields the protein CSATRDDAGIQYF.

This clonotype was seen more than once but under ten times. V is TRBV7-9 and J is TRBJ1-1; D is unclear. V lost 1 base, J lost 11 bases, and 11 bases lay in between. The CDR3 is 12 residues long. CDR1 SEHNR and CDR2 FQNEAQ come from the germline V gene (reference sequence). CDR3 protein: CASSLGGGDAFF. The CDR3 bases are TGTGCCAGCAGCTTAGGAGGCGGGGATGCTTTCTTT.

The chain carries TRBV19 and TRBJ2-1, with D perhaps being TRBD1 or TRBD2 (5 bases each). The CDR3 runs to 15 residues. V was clipped by 4 bases and J by 1 base, with 11 bases between them. Germline V gene lookup returns CDR1 LNHDA and CDR2 SQIVND (reference sequence). The CDR3 DNA reads as TGTGCCAGTAGTACCTTGGGGGTATCCTACAATGAGCAGTTCTTC. Protein product: CASSTLGVSYNEQFF.

This clonotype was counted many times. The CDR3 DNA reads as TGTGCCATCCCGACTAGCGGGGAGACCCAGTACTTC. This sequence encodes CAIPTSGETQYF. This chain uses TRBV2 with TRBJ2-5, with 10 bases fitting TRBD2. This CDR3 has 12 residues. Per the germline V gene, CDR1 is SNHLY and CDR2 is FYNNEI. The V and J ends lost 10 bases and 5 bases, in that order; junction bases with no gene match: 4.

This clonotype has a count of ten or more. The chain combines TRBV18 with TRBJ1-5; 9 positions agree with TRBD1. This CDR3 spans 16 amino acids. Per germline, CDR1 KGHSH and CDR2 LQKENI. V shed 5 bases and J 0 bases; nucleotides not matched to a gene: 5. CDR3 in amino acids: CASSLRTGDSNQPQHF. The CDR3 DNA reads as TGTGCCAGCTCATTACGGACAGGGGATAGCAATCAGCCCCAGCATTTT.

CDR3 sequence (DNA): TGTGCCAGCAGCTGGGGACTAGCGGGGACCACAGATACGCAGTATTTT. Protein: CASSWGLAGTTDTQYF. V usage is TRBV7-3 and J usage is TRBJ2-3; TRBD2 aligns across 13 bases. The CDR3 loop spans 16 amino acids. V was pared by 4 bases and J by 2 bases, with 3 bases of the junction left unmatched. CDR1 is SGHTA and CDR2 is FQGTGA in the germline V gene.

The chain employs TRBV19 and TRBJ1-5; 8 nucleotides match TRBD1. V shed 6 bases, J shed 7 bases, and the junction held 8 bases outside the gene matches. Germline V CDR1 and CDR2: LNHDA, SQIVND (reference sequence). The CDR3 covers 14 residues. CDR3 nucleotide sequence: TGTGCCAGTAGGACCGGGACAGGAGGACAGCCCCAGCATTTT. Its translation: CASRTGTGGQPQHF.

Only a few counts were recorded for this clonotype. CDR3 sequence: CASSITGWNTGELFF. DNA for the CDR3: TGTGCCAGTAGTATCACAGGTTGGAACACCGGGGAGCTGTTTTTT. The J gene is TRBJ2-2, the V gene TRBV19, with a weak D call TRBD1 (5 bases). The germline V and J ends were trimmed by 3 bases and 1 base, with 9 bases remaining between them. The germline gives CDR1 LNHDA, CDR2 SQIVND (reference sequence). CDR3 length equals 15 residues.

The rearrangement links TRBV28 to TRBJ2-6; D assignment may be TRBD1 or TRBD2 (6 bases each). CDR3 length: 19 residues. V dropped 4 bases and J dropped 0 bases, with 19 bases sitting between them. From germline, CDR1 is MDHEN and CDR2 SYDVKM. DNA for the CDR3: TGTGCCAGCAGTTCCCCCTTGGGGGGCTCAAGCTCTGGGGCCAACGTCCTGACTTTC. Protein sequence: CASSSPLGGSSSGANVLTF.

V and J are TRBV6-1 and TRBJ1-2; D might be TRBD1 (5 bases). CDR3 length: 15 amino acids. Germline CDR1 and CDR2: MNHNS and SASEGT. Trimming removed 5 bases at V and 4 bases at J, with 17 bases between. CDR3 in amino acids: CASSQSPGGGYGYTF. The CDR3 DNA sequence: TGTGCCAGCAGTCAATCCCCGGGGGGAGGCTATGGCTACACCTTC.

Turning to this clonotype: A read error may produce the germline difference seen at one junction end. The chain employs TRBV6-6 and TRBJ2-5; 7 nucleotides line up with TRBD1. The CDR3 spans 12 residues. CDR1 is MNHNY and CDR2 is SVGAGI in the germline V gene (reference sequence). CDR3 sequence (DNA): TGTGCCAGCAGTTACCCTGGACAGGCTCAAGACTTC. Protein: CASSYPGQAQDF.

Written as DNA, the CDR3 is TGTGCCACCAGCAGAGAAGATGGTCCCCAGCATTTT. This gives the protein CATSREDGPQHF. The gene calls are TRBV15 and TRBJ1-5; D uncertain. Trimming cost V 0 bases and J 10 bases, with 7 bases left between them. Germline V gene lookup returns CDR1 LNHNV and CDR2 YYDKDF (reference sequence). This CDR3 has 12 residues.

In this sample, this clonotype turned up a few times. V gene TRBV7-9 combines with J gene TRBJ2-7; 9 nucleotides line up with TRBD1. The CDR3 covers 15 residues. Trimming cost V 4 bases and J 2 bases; bases outside gene matches: 6. Germline values: CDR1 SEHNR, CDR2 FQNEAQ (reference sequence). The CDR3 here is CASSSGQGLPYEQYF. In nucleotides, the CDR3 is TGTGCCAGCAGCTCTGGACAGGGGCTCCCCTACGAGCAGTACTTC.

In DNA, the CDR3 is TGTGCCAGCAGGTTGGGAGGGGCCACAGATACGCAGTATTTT. It is translated as CASRLGGATDTQYF. The chain employs TRBV2 and TRBJ2-3; 7 bases map to TRBD2. This CDR3 is built from 14 residues. V dropped 6 bases and J dropped 2; count of bases not matched to a gene: 5. Germline V gene data show CDR1 as SNHLY and CDR2 as FYNNEI.

This clonotype was picked up many times. This chain joins TRBV6-2 or TRBV6-3 and TRBJ1-5; no reliable D call. The CDR3 runs to 15 residues. The V end was cut by 2 bases, the J end by 4 bases, with 12 bases between. The germline CDR1 and CDR2 sequences are MNHEY and SVGEGT. CDR3 DNA: TGTGCCAGCAGTTACCCGGCACTGATAAATCAGCCCCAGCATTTT. Residues: CASSYPALINQPQHF.

This clonotype was seen a handful of times. This may come from a read error, since a much larger clone is one base off. The chain combines TRBV20-1 with TRBJ1-4; D is undetermined. The CDR3 extends over 13 amino acids. The germline V gene has CDR1 DFQATT and CDR2 SNEGSKA (reference sequence). This CDR3 reads CSARDRRNEKLSF. In nucleotides, the CDR3 is TGCAGTGCTAGAGATAGGCGGAATGAAAAACTGTCTTTT.

This clonotype was seen many times. The chain employs TRBV7-3 and TRBJ2-1, with TRBD2 identical over 9 bases. The CDR3 loop spans 22 amino acids. V shed 5 bases, J shed 8 bases, and the junction held 31 bases outside the gene matches. The V gene's germline CDR1 is SGHTA and CDR2 FQGTGA. The CDR3 protein is CASSPQTLSTSGLRPTPHEQFF. Written as DNA, the CDR3 is TGTGCCAGCAGCCCCCAAACGTTGTCGACTAGCGGTCTTAGACCTACCCCCCATGAGCAGTTCTTC.

Concerning this clonotype itself: Sequence at one end of the junction differs from germline and may be a read error. The rearrangement uses TRBV9 and TRBJ1-1; 7 nucleotides agree with TRBD1. The germline V gene encodes CDR1 SGDLS and CDR2 YYNGEE. The CDR3 sequence is 15 residues long. The CDR3 is CVSSRTGVGNTEAFF. In DNA form, the CDR3 reads TGTGTCAGCAGCAGGACAGGAGTGGGGAACACTGAAGCTTTCTTT. The full variable domain, with the rest looked up from reference TRBV9 and TRBJ1-1, is DSGVTQTPKHLITATGQRVTLRCSPRSGDLSVYWYQQSLDQGLQFLIQYYNGEERAKGNILERFSAQQFPDLHSELNLSSLELGDSALYFCVSSRTGVGNTEAFFGQGTRLTVV.

For this clonotype: A much larger clone lies one base from this, so it may be a read error. This sequence joins TRBV27 and TRBJ2-5; the match to TRBD2 covers 8 bases. Unmatched junction bases numbered 12, after V lost 2 bases and J lost 4 bases. CDR1 and CDR2 (germline): MNHEY, SMNVEV (reference sequence). The CDR3 consists of 17 residues. The CDR3 coding sequence is TGTGCCAGCAGTTTAAACGGGCCGGGAGGGCCGCGAGAGACCCAGTACTTC. Translated: CASSLNGPGGPRETQYF.

This clonotype was picked up many times. The chain uses TRBV20-1 and TRBJ1-1; D is unresolved. Looked up from germline, CDR1 is DFQATT and CDR2 is SNEGSKA (reference sequence). CDR3 length: 14 residues. Trimming took 1 base from V and 0 from J, leaving 9 bases between them. The CDR3 DNA is TGCAGTGCTAGAGCAGCAGGTCTGAACACTGAAGCTTTCTTT. This codes for CSARAAGLNTEAFF.

Ten or more counts support this clonotype. The V call is TRBV2, the J call TRBJ2-2; D not resolved. With 7 bases removed from V and 0 bases from J, the gap between germline ends came to 18 bases. This CDR3 spans 17 amino acids. CDR1 is SNHLY, CDR2 FYNNEI, per germline. Here the CDR3 DNA reads TGTGCCAGCATCCCCACTCGGGCATTTTCGAACACCGGGGAGCTGTTTTTT. Translated, it gives CASIPTRAFSNTGELFF.

The table lists this clonotype with a few counts. The chain uses TRBV11-3 and TRBJ2-1; perhaps TRBD2 as D (6 bases). Germline CDR1 is SGHNT and CDR2 is YENEEA. Trimming shortened V by 1 base and J by 5 bases, and 12 bases separated the two germline ends. The CDR3 loop spans 15 amino acids. The chain's CDR3 is CASSLGDSLNNEQFF. The CDR3 DNA reads as TGTGCCAGCAGCTTAGGGGACTCCCTGAACAATGAGCAGTTCTTC.

This clonotype has a handful of counts. This chain connects TRBV7-8 to TRBJ2-7; D is tentatively TRBD1 or TRBD2 (5 bases each). V was pared by 1 base and J by 2 bases, with 15 bases between. This CDR3 is built from 16 residues. The germline V gene has CDR1 SGHVS and CDR2 FQNEAQ. The CDR3 DNA is TGTGCCAGCAGCTTAGTATCGAGGGGAGTGCCCTACGAGCAGTACTTC. Translated: CASSLVSRGVPYEQYF.

This clonotype came up many times. The chain joins TRBV10-2 to TRBJ2-2, with D unresolved. Germline V lookup: CDR1 WSHSY, CDR2 SAAADI. This CDR3 comprises 15 residues. V lost 3 bases and J lost 7, with 15 bases in between. This CDR3 reads CASSDSQVLGGELFF. CDR3 coding DNA: TGCGCCAGCAGTGATTCTCAGGTTTTAGGCGGGGAGCTGTTTTTT.

This clonotype was seen repeatedly, ten times or more. The chain recombines TRBV27 with TRBJ2-1; D is unclear. Germline CDR1 reads MNHEY; CDR2 reads SMNVEV (reference sequence). The CDR3 length is 15 residues. V was pared by 4 bases and J by 0 bases, with 10 bases between. This chain's CDR3 is CASSSIRSSYNEQFF. CDR3 DNA: TGTGCCAGCAGTTCCATTAGGAGCTCCTACAATGAGCAGTTCTTC.

This clonotype was seen once. V gene TRBV6-1 combines with J gene TRBJ2-1, with D unresolved. V was shortened by 1 base and J by 8 bases, with 9 bases between the two germline ends. CDR3 length: 13 amino acids. Germline CDR1 is MNHNS and CDR2 is SASEGT. The CDR3 sequence is CASSEGWYDEQFF. The CDR3 DNA reads as TGTGCCAGCAGTGAAGGATGGTACGATGAGCAGTTCTTC.